This T cell receptor beta chain was captured in a study of cytomegalovirus exposure and HLA in healthy donors. The CDR3 extends over 15 amino acids. Germline V lookup: CDR1 MDHEN, CDR2 SYDVKM. Trimming at V came to 2 bases and at J to 5 bases, leaving 7 bases not matched to a gene. Amplification used 60 Vbeta primers and 13 Jbeta primers. Data came from immunoSEQ multiplex PCR; TCRdb stores just in-frame clones and leaves some out. This sample's clone table lists roughly 200,000 clones. As for this clone: No antigen is known for it.

The study, taken as a whole, reports: Analysis was carried out at a later point, and it linked a missense DCLRE1C variant to TCR beta V- and J-gene trimming.

The gene calls are TRBV28 and TRBJ1-1, with TRBD1 matching over 8 bases. The specimen was PBMCs. This sequence was found in a girl aged 2-10 years in good health and CMV-seropositive. In DNA, the CDR3 is TGTGCCAGCAGTTTAACCAGGGGGCCGGTGACTGAAGCTTTCTTT. Translation: CASSLTRGPVTEAFF.